The next 27 T cell receptor beta chains were all read from a single sample in a study of radiation and T cells in renal cell carcinoma. This table comes from immunoSEQ multiplex PCR, and its TCRdb copy is limited to in-frame clones, with some not included. The sample includes about 150,000 clones, roughly 86% of them seen just once. Time point defined: blood 2 weeks post-SBRT. The treatment: 15 Gy SBRT to primary tumor, nephrectomy 4 weeks later. Here the sequenced sample was blood, taken from a patient whose treatment included radiotherapy and nephrectomy. These TCRs come from a woman aged 45-59 years with renal cell carcinoma.

V is TRBV5-4 and J is TRBJ2-7; 7 bases are shared with TRBD2. V lost 1 base and J lost 7; bases outside the gene matches: 8. The CDR3 covers 14 residues. The germline CDR1 and CDR2 sequences are SGHNT and YYREEE (reference sequence). CDR3 sequence (DNA): TGTGCCAGCAGCTTGACTCGGGGGGATTCAGAGCAGTACTTC. Translated, it gives CASSLTRGDSEQYF.

This clone turned up a few times. The J gene is TRBJ1-5, the V gene TRBV4-1, with D unclear. Germline values: CDR1 MGHRA, CDR2 YSYEKL. Trimming shortened V by 4 bases and J by 2 bases, and 6 bases separated the two germline ends. The CDR3 contains 13 residues. The CDR3 loop reads CASSPKGNQPQHF. CDR3 DNA: TGCGCCAGCAGCCCCAAGGGCAATCAGCCCCAGCATTTT.

The genes are TRBV27 and TRBJ2-2; D remains ambiguous. The CDR3 is made up of 12 amino acids. Per the germline V gene, CDR1 is MNHEY and CDR2 is SMNVEV (reference sequence). V was shortened by 2 bases and J by 6 bases, with 4 bases between the two germline ends. The CDR3 DNA reads as TGTGCCAGCAGTTTAAGGGCCGGGGAGCTGTTTTTT. Its translation: CASSLRAGELFF.

The gene calls are TRBV9 and TRBJ2-3; D tentatively fits TRBD1 or TRBD2 (5 bases each). Looked up from germline, CDR1 is SGDLS and CDR2 is YYNGEE. The V and J ends lost 0 bases and 2 bases respectively, with 13 bases between them. This CDR3 spans 16 amino acids. The CDR3 spells CASSVAKGSHTDTQYF. The CDR3 nucleotides are TGTGCCAGCAGCGTAGCTAAGGGGAGCCACACAGATACGCAGTATTTT.

The chain employs TRBV19 and TRBJ2-3; possible D gene TRBD1, 6 bases. V gave up 7 bases and J gave up 3 bases, with 11 bases separating them. The CDR3 is made up of 13 amino acids. Germline CDR1 reads LNHDA; CDR2 reads SQIVND (reference sequence). CDR3 sequence (DNA): TGTGCCAGTAATAGGGGGACGACAGATACGCAGTATTTT. Translation: CASNRGTTDTQYF.

The table lists this clone with a count of one. The V and J genes are TRBV2 and TRBJ1-3; the D gene is possibly TRBD1 (6 bases). Germline CDR1 and CDR2: SNHLY and FYNNEI. V lost 7 bases to trimming and J lost 0 bases, with 10 bases between them. This CDR3 has 14 residues. The CDR3 DNA reads as TGTGCCAGCACCCTGACAGGCTCTGGAAACACCATATATTTT. Translating gives CASTLTGSGNTIYF.

V and J are TRBV11-2 and TRBJ1-2; D is possibly TRBD1 (5 bases). The V gene lost 4 bases and the J gene lost 3 bases, with 12 bases spanning the gap. Germline V lookup: CDR1 SGHAT, CDR2 FQNNGV. The CDR3 totals 14 residues. In DNA, the CDR3 is TGTGCCAGCAGCTGGGGGGATTACGACTATGGCTACACCTTC. Translation gives CASSWGDYDYGYTF. The variable domain in full, completed from reference TRBV11-2 and TRBJ1-2, reads EAGVAQSPRYKIIEKRQSVAFWCNPISGHATLYWYQQILGQGPKLLIQFQNNGVVDDSQLPKDRFSAERLKGVDSTLKIQPAKLEDSAVYLCASSWGDYDYGYTFGSGTRLTVV.

The rearrangement uses TRBV6-5 and TRBJ1-2, with 7 bases identical to TRBD1. The germline V gene has CDR1 MNHEY and CDR2 SVGAGI. The CDR3 has 13 residues. Trimming removed 5 bases from V and 3 bases from J; junction bases left unmatched: 3. In DNA form, the CDR3 reads TGTGCCAGCAGTAGACAGGGAGACTATGGCTACACCTTC. Translation gives CASSRQGDYGYTF.

The chain couples TRBV7-9 to TRBJ2-6; D perhaps matches TRBD2 (6 bases). Trimming removed 4 bases from V and 4 bases from J, with 14 bases in between. Germline V CDR1 and CDR2: SEHNR, FQNEAQ (reference sequence). The CDR3 is 16 residues long. In DNA, the CDR3 is TGTGCCAGCAGCTCCCCGGGGCGGGGAGGGGCCAACGTCCTGACTTTC. Translated: CASSSPGRGGANVLTF.

This rearrangement joins TRBV15 to TRBJ2-7, with TRBD1 identical over 11 bases. The V and J ends lost 2 bases and 5 bases, in that order; junction bases with no gene match: 5. The CDR3 is made up of 15 amino acids. Germline values: CDR1 LNHNV, CDR2 YYDKDF (reference sequence). The CDR3 reads CATSRKGTGGNEQYF. CDR3 bases: TGTGCCACCAGCAGAAAGGGGACAGGGGGGAACGAGCAGTACTTC.

The rearrangement joins TRBV30 to TRBJ1-2; unclear D gene. CDR3 size: 11 residues. CDR1 is GTSNPN and CDR2 is SVGIG in the germline V gene (reference sequence). With 1 base removed from V and 8 bases from J, the gap between germline ends came to 8 bases. The CDR3 region has the DNA TGTGCCTGGAGTGCGGGGTACGGCTACACCTTC. Its protein is CAWSAGYGYTF.

The V and J genes are TRBV29-1 and TRBJ2-2, with 8 bases that match TRBD1. Germline assignment: CDR1 SQVTM and CDR2 ANQGSEA. This CDR3 spans 13 amino acids. The ends lost 7 bases at V and 5 bases at J; junction bases unmatched: 6. The CDR3 bases are TGCAGCGCCGACAGGGGAGAAACCGGGGAGCTGTTTTTT. This translates into CSADRGETGELFF.

The chain carries TRBV4-1 and TRBJ2-5, with D tentatively TRBD2 (6 bases). The CDR3 extends over 15 amino acids. V was clipped by 0 bases and J by 1 base, with 9 bases between them. Germline lookup yields CDR1 MGHRA and CDR2 YSYEKL. The CDR3 sequence is CASSQDSGVQETQYF. In DNA, the CDR3 is TGCGCCAGCAGCCAAGATTCGGGAGTCCAAGAGACCCAGTACTTC.

V and J are TRBV18 and TRBJ1-3; D is unclear. V was clipped by 3 bases and J by 0 bases, with 6 bases between them. Germline V gene data show CDR1 as KGHSH and CDR2 as LQKENI. The CDR3 contains 14 residues. CDR3 region: CASSPGGSGNTIYF. The CDR3 region has the DNA TGTGCCAGCTCACCGGGAGGCTCTGGAAACACCATATATTTT. The variable domain in full, completed from reference TRBV18 and TRBJ1-3, reads NAGVMQNPRHLVRRRGQEARLRCSPMKGHSHVYWYRQLPEEGLKFMVYLQKENIIDESGMPKERFSAEFPKEGPSILRIQQVVRGDSAAYFCASSPGGSGNTIYFGEGSWLTVV.

This CDR3 is CASSRDSLLSTEAFF. Here the CDR3 DNA reads TGTGCCAGCTCAAGGGACAGCCTATTGAGCACTGAAGCTTTCTTT. V gene TRBV18 combines with J gene TRBJ1-1; 7 nucleotides match TRBD1. Germline assignment: CDR1 KGHSH and CDR2 LQKENI. The length of the CDR3 is 15 residues. Trimming removed 5 bases from V and 4 bases from J; junction bases left unmatched: 10.

V is TRBV9 and J is TRBJ2-3; 7 bases fit TRBD2. Trimming took 4 bases from V and 0 from J; bases not matched to a gene: 8. The CDR3 contains 16 residues. The germline V gene has CDR1 SGDLS and CDR2 YYNGEE. In DNA form, the CDR3 reads TGTGCCAGCAGCTCCGAAGCGGGGTCCAGCACAGATACGCAGTATTTT. Translation: CASSSEAGSSTDTQYF.

This rearrangement joins TRBV4-3 to TRBJ2-3, with D perhaps given as TRBD1 or TRBD2 (5 bases each). This CDR3 is built from 11 residues. Looked up from germline, CDR1 is LGHNA and CDR2 is YSLEER. V lost 4 bases and J 6 bases, leaving 5 bases between the germline ends. CDR3 DNA: TGCGCCAGCAGCCGGGGGGATACGCAGTATTTT. Its translation is CASSRGDTQYF.

Here the CDR3 reads CASSSGRLNTEAFF. CDR3 nucleotide sequence: TGTGCCAGCAGTTCGGGGAGATTGAACACTGAAGCTTTCTTT. The rearrangement joins TRBV6-5 to TRBJ1-1; D call uncertain. The germline gives CDR1 MNHEY, CDR2 SVGAGI. The CDR3 covers 14 residues. V was pared by 4 bases and J by 0 bases, with 9 bases between.

The chain employs TRBV5-1 and TRBJ2-7; 7 bases fit TRBD2. The CDR3 totals 16 residues. Germline V gives CDR1 SGHRS, CDR2 YFSETQ. The J segment lost 3 bases and the V segment lost 4 bases, leaving 13 bases of the junction unmatched. The CDR3 sequence is CASSPHLGGRDYEQYF. The CDR3 coding sequence is TGCGCCAGCAGCCCCCATCTTGGGGGGAGGGACTACGAGCAGTACTTC. Full variable domain (outside the CDR3, taken from reference TRBV5-1 and TRBJ2-7): KAGVTQTPRYLIKTRGQQVTLSCSPISGHRSVSWYQQTPGQGLQFLFEYFSETQRNKGNFPGRFSGRQFSNSRSEMNVSTLELGDSALYLCASSPHLGGRDYEQYFGPGTRLTVT.

This clone was found once. The J gene is TRBJ1-6, the V gene TRBV5-1, with D perhaps matching TRBD1 (6 bases). The CDR3 spans 15 residues. V was pared by 0 bases and J by 7 bases, with 11 bases between. CDR1 and CDR2 (germline): SGHRS, YFSETQ. DNA for the CDR3: TGCGCCAGCAGCTTGGAGGGGGGGTTGAATTCACCCCTCCACTTT. As protein: CASSLEGGLNSPLHF.

This chain connects TRBV7-2 to TRBJ2-7; D is unclear. V lost 2 bases and J 0 bases, leaving 8 bases between the germline ends. This CDR3 is built from 14 residues. CDR1 and CDR2 from the germline V gene are SGHTA and FQGNSA. As DNA, the CDR3 is TGTGCCAGCAGCTTATTCCTCAGCTCCTACGAGCAGTACTTC. Translated: CASSLFLSSYEQYF. The whole variable domain, filled in from reference TRBV7-2 and TRBJ2-7, reads GAGVSQSPSNKVTEKGKDVELRCDPISGHTALYWYRQSLGQGLEFLIYFQGNSAPDKSGLPSDRFSAERTGGSVSTLTIQRTQQEDSAVYLCASSLFLSSYEQYFGPGTRLTVT.

V usage is TRBV21-1 and J usage is TRBJ1-2; the table's D call TRBD1 went unverified against the DNA. TRBV21-1 is classified as a pseudogene. The CDR3 contains 14 residues. CDR3 DNA sequence: TGTGCCAGCAGCAAAGTTGAGGTGACAGGTGGCTACACCTTC. Amino acids: CASSKVEVTGGYTF.

V usage is TRBV14 and J usage is TRBJ2-5; 10 nucleotides match TRBD2. The V gene end was trimmed by 3 bases and the J gene end by 5 bases; junction bases not matched to a gene: 9. The CDR3 contains 16 residues. Germline V gene data show CDR1 as SGHDN and CDR2 as FVKESK. DNA of the CDR3: TGTGCCAGCAGCCACTTGAGCGGGGGGGCCCGGGAGACCCAGTACTTC. Its translation: CASSHLSGGARETQYF.

The chain combines TRBV4-2 with TRBJ1-5; 8 bases are a match to TRBD1. Germline V gene lookup returns CDR1 LGHNA and CDR2 YNFKEQ. This CDR3 spans 16 amino acids. Losses at the gene ends were 7 bases for V and 3 bases for J; bases not matched to a gene: 11. The CDR3 is CASTTSGQGSNQPQHF. In nucleotides, the CDR3 is TGTGCCAGCACAACTTCCGGACAGGGTTCCAATCAGCCCCAGCATTTT.

The gene calls are TRBV14 and TRBJ1-6; no clear D gene. V lost 4 bases and J lost 8, with 15 bases in between. The CDR3 sequence is 15 residues long. Germline V gene lookup returns CDR1 SGHDN and CDR2 FVKESK. DNA for the CDR3: TGTGCCAGCAGCCCGGGATCCAGTTGGGATTCACCCCTCCACTTT. This sequence encodes CASSPGSSWDSPLHF. Filled out from reference TRBV14 and TRBJ1-6, the complete variable domain reads EAGVTQFPSHSVIEKGQTVTLRCDPISGHDNLYWYRRVMGKEIKFLLHFVKESKQDESGMPNNRFLAERTGGTYSTLKVQPAELEDSGVYFCASSPGSSWDSPLHFGNGTRLTVT.

In its sample, this clone was seen a few times. The CDR3 DNA is TGTGCCAGCAGCTTAGTCACAGCTAACTATGGCTACACCTTC. This encodes CASSLVTANYGYTF. The rearrangement uses TRBV11-2 and TRBJ1-2; no definite D call. CDR1 is SGHAT and CDR2 is FQNNGV in the germline V gene. V gave up 1 base and J gave up 0 bases, with 6 bases separating them. The CDR3 covers 14 residues.

This sequence joins TRBV10-3 and TRBJ1-2; 7 nucleotides match TRBD1. V dropped 7 bases and J dropped 8; count of bases not matched to a gene: 13. Germline lookup yields CDR1 ENHRY and CDR2 SYGVKD. The CDR3 loop spans 14 amino acids. CDR3: CAITEVGGVGGYTF. Here the CDR3 DNA reads TGTGCCATCACCGAGGTAGGGGGCGTTGGCGGCTACACCTTC.